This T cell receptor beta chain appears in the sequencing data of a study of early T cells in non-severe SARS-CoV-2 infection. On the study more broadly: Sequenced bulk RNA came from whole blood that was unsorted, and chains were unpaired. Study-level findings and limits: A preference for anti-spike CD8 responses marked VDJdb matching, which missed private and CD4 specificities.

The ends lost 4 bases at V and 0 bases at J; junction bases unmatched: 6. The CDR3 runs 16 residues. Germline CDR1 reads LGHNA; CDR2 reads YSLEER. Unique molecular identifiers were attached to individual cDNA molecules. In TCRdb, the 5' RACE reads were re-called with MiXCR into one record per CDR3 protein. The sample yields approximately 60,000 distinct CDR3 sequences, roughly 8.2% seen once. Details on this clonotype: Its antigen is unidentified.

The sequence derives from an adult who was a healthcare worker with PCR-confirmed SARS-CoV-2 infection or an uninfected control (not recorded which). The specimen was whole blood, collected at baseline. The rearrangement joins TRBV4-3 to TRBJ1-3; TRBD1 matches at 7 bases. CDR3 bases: TGCGCCAGCAGCCCCGGGACAGCCCGCTCTGGAAACACCATATATTTT. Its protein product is CASSPGTARSGNTIYF.